The 4 T cell receptor beta chains below come from one sample, sequenced in a study of blood T cell repertoires in COVID-19. TCRdb's copy holds only in-frame clones and misses some; the assay was immunoSEQ multiplex PCR. Of 450,000 to 500,000 clones listed, around 85% are singletons. The sequenced sample consisted of peripheral blood. These receptors were collected from a human donor in a cohort sampled during active COVID-19.

CDR3 loop: CASSLGGLAGETQYF. The CDR3 nucleotides read TGCGCCAGCAGCTTGGGGGGACTAGCGGGAGAGACCCAGTACTTC. This sequence joins TRBV5-1 and TRBJ2-5, with TRBD2 matching over 12 bases. The CDR3 sequence is 15 residues long. Per germline, CDR1 SGHRS and CDR2 YFSETQ. V lost 0 bases and J lost 4; bases outside the gene matches: 1.

This clone was observed a single time. The V call is TRBV19, the J call TRBJ2-1, with D uncertain. Per germline, CDR1 LNHDA and CDR2 SQIVND (reference sequence). CDR3 size: 16 residues. The V end lost 1 base, the J end lost 9 bases, and 19 bases lay between the germline ends. Here the CDR3 reads CASSIAPLASRGEQFF. DNA of the CDR3: TGTGCCAGTAGTATAGCCCCTCTCGCCAGTAGAGGTGAGCAGTTCTTC.

The genes are TRBV5-1 and TRBJ1-1; maybe TRBD1 (5 bases). Germline CDR1 reads SGHRS; CDR2 reads YFSETQ. The CDR3 consists of 17 residues. The germline V and J ends were trimmed by 0 bases and 2 bases, with 17 bases remaining between them. The CDR3 DNA is TGCGCCAGCAGCTTGGCCCCGCCGACAGCCTTAAACACTGAAGCTTTCTTT. This codes for CASSLAPPTALNTEAFF.

This clone occurred many times. The chain is built from TRBV9 and TRBJ1-6, with D tentatively TRBD1 (5 bases). The germline V and J ends were trimmed by 2 bases and 9 bases, with 15 bases remaining between them. The CDR3 totals 15 residues. Looked up from germline, CDR1 is SGDLS and CDR2 is YYNGEE. CDR3 region: CASSVGGTRSSPLHF. CDR3 sequence (DNA): TGTGCCAGCAGCGTCGGGGGGACTCGGAGTTCACCCCTCCACTTT.